Below are 14 T cell receptor beta chains sequenced from a single sample in a study of memory CD4+ T cells and cytomegalovirus serostatus. The sort gate was single viable CD3+CD4+CD8-CD45RO+ cells for memory CD4+ T cells. Using immunoSEQ multiplex PCR, the repertoire was profiled, and TCRdb retains in-frame clones only, with some absent. The sample yields 27,000 or so clones, 70% to 80% seen once. The sample consisted of memory CD4+ T cells from blood. The receptors were gathered from an adult in good health and CMV-seronegative.

The chain recombines TRBV4-1 with TRBJ1-1; D is ambiguous. Germline V gene sequence: CDR1 MGHRA, CDR2 YSYEKL. Trimming stripped 0 bases from V and 1 base from J, with 12 bases between. The CDR3 runs to 16 residues. As DNA, the CDR3 is TGCGCCAGCAGCCAAGATGGGAGGGTCTGGAACACTGAAGCTTTCTTT. Encoded protein: CASSQDGRVWNTEAFF.

The chain employs TRBV5-1 and TRBJ2-2, with TRBD2 matching over 8 bases. V was clipped by 9 bases and J by 0 bases; unmatched bases: 7. The CDR3 runs to 15 residues. Germline V gives CDR1 SGHRS, CDR2 YFSETQ. Here the CDR3 reads CAIRGGAANTGELFF. In DNA form, the CDR3 reads TGCGCCATCCGGGGGGGCGCCGCGAACACCGGGGAGCTGTTTTTT.

Only one count was recorded for this clone. This sequence joins TRBV6-6 and TRBJ1-1, with D uncertain. Germline lookup yields CDR1 MNHNY and CDR2 SVGAGI (reference sequence). This CDR3 region has 13 residues. V shed 6 bases and J shed 1 base, with 9 bases lying between them. The CDR3 loop is CASRMVPNTEAFF. As DNA, the CDR3 is TGTGCCAGCAGAATGGTCCCGAACACTGAAGCTTTCTTT.

The chain uses TRBV6-6 and TRBJ2-2; D might be TRBD1 (5 bases). The CDR3 consists of 15 residues. Per the germline V gene, CDR1 is MNHNY and CDR2 is SVGAGI (reference sequence). The germline V and J ends were trimmed by 3 bases and 3 bases, with 11 bases remaining between them. The chain's CDR3 is CASSYRGMDTGELFF. The CDR3 region has the DNA TGTGCCAGCAGTTATAGGGGTATGGACACCGGGGAGCTGTTTTTT.

The chain has TRBV7-9 and TRBJ2-5; 8 bases line up with TRBD1. The CDR3 covers 14 residues. Germline V gene data show CDR1 as SEHNR and CDR2 as FQNEAQ (reference sequence). V gave up 1 base and J gave up 5 bases; unmatched junction bases: 3. The DNA for the CDR3 is TGTGCCAGCAGCTTAGACAGGGGGACTGAGACCCAGTACTTC. Protein sequence: CASSLDRGTETQYF. The whole variable domain, remainder taken from reference TRBV7-9 and TRBJ2-5, is DTGVSQNPRHKITKRGQNVTFRCDPISEHNRLYWYRQTLGQGPEFLTYFQNEAQLEKSRLLSDRFSAERPKGSFSTLEIQRTEQGDSAMYLCASSLDRGTETQYFGPGTRLLVL.

This CDR3 is CASREQYEQYF. The DNA for the CDR3 is TGTGCCAGCAGGGAGCAATACGAGCAGTACTTC. V and J are TRBV28 and TRBJ2-7; D not certain. Trimming pared 6 bases from V and 4 bases from J, leaving 7 bases between. Germline CDR1 MDHEN, CDR2 SYDVKM. The CDR3 length is 11 residues. Full variable domain (missing parts from reference TRBV28 and TRBJ2-7): DVKVTQSSRYLVKRTGEKVFLECVQDMDHENMFWYRQDPGLGLRLIYFSYDVKMKEKGDIPEGYSVSREKKERFSLILESASTNQTSMYLCASREQYEQYFGPGTRLTVT.

This rearrangement joins TRBV6-4 to TRBJ2-4; tentatively, D is TRBD1 or TRBD2 (5 bases each). Germline V gene data show CDR1 as MRHNA and CDR2 as SNTAGT. V gave up 3 bases and J gave up 8 bases, with 11 bases separating them. The CDR3 loop spans 13 amino acids. CDR3 in amino acids: CASSEIQGDIQYF. CDR3 sequence (DNA): TGTGCCAGCAGTGAAATTCAGGGAGACATTCAGTACTTC.

The V call is TRBV6-5, the J call TRBJ1-2, with a tentative D call TRBD1 (6 bases). V shed 0 bases and J shed 8 bases, with 19 bases lying between them. This CDR3 is built from 16 residues. Germline CDR1 reads MNHEY; CDR2 reads SVGAGI. The DNA of the CDR3 is TGTGCCAGCAGTTACTCGCCCGGGGGCGCAGCAGGGGGCTACACCTTC. It is translated as CASSYSPGGAAGGYTF.

The CDR3 loop reads CAWSTLQGRGYGYTF. Here the CDR3 DNA reads TGTGCCTGGTCAACCCTACAGGGGAGAGGCTATGGCTACACCTTC. This rearrangement joins TRBV30 to TRBJ1-2, with 7 bases fitting TRBD1. Trimming removed 5 bases from V and 4 bases from J; junction bases left unmatched: 13. The CDR3 is made up of 15 amino acids. Germline CDR1 reads GTSNPN; CDR2 reads SVGIG (reference sequence).

This chain links TRBV5-1 with TRBJ2-1; 8 nucleotides agree with TRBD2. Looked up from germline, CDR1 is SGHRS and CDR2 is YFSETQ. The CDR3 length is 13 residues. The V segment lost 4 bases and the J segment 7 bases; nucleotides outside the gene matches: 4. CDR3: CASSPGGVNEQFF. The CDR3 nucleotides read TGCGCCAGCAGCCCGGGGGGGGTAAATGAGCAGTTCTTC.

The chain employs TRBV11-2 and TRBJ1-1, with a tentative D call TRBD1 (5 bases). The CDR3 length is 13 residues. In germline, CDR1 is SGHAT, CDR2 FQNNGV. Deletions cut 8 bases from V and 4 bases from J, with 14 bases between. CDR3 sequence (DNA): TGTGCCAGCGTGGCGGGGGTGCGCACTGAAGCTTTCTTT. Its protein product is CASVAGVRTEAFF.

A note on this clone: One end of the junction varies from germline; a read error may be responsible. The V gene is TRBV7-3, the J gene TRBJ2-3; TRBD2 matches at 7 bases. CDR3 length: 13 amino acids. Germline CDR1 reads SGHTA; CDR2 reads FQGTGA. CDR3 in amino acids: CASSLLGGREKWF. The CDR3 DNA is TGTGCCAGCAGCTTATTGGGAGGGAGGGAAAAGTGGTTT.

The chain couples TRBV4-1 to TRBJ1-1; D may be TRBD1 (5 bases). This CDR3 has 17 amino acids. V gave up 7 bases and J gave up 3 bases, with 24 bases separating them. Germline CDR1 is MGHRA and CDR2 is YSYEKL. The CDR3 DNA is TGCGCCAGCACCTGGGGGTTTCGGGGCGTCGGGTACACTGAAGCTTTCTTT. Translation gives CASTWGFRGVGYTEAFF.

This chain links TRBV2 with TRBJ2-6, with TRBD1 as a possible D gene (5 bases). The ends were cut back, 6 bases at V and 3 bases at J, with 9 bases in the middle. This CDR3 spans 14 amino acids. The V gene's germline CDR1 is SNHLY and CDR2 FYNNEI. The CDR3 DNA reads as TGTGCCAGCAGCCTCGACAGTGGGGCCAACGTCCTGACTTTC. It yields the protein CASSLDSGANVLTF.